The clone carrying this T cell receptor (beta chain) was counted once. The antigen remains unidentified. This entry is derived from a study of vaccination and CD4 T cells after COVID-19. Study at large: Six males and four females, two Hispanic, made up the convalescents.

The assay that was used to sequence DNA from cultured CD4+ T cells was the Oncomine TCR Beta short-read assay. One entry per CDR3 protein, called by TCRdb with MiXCR from the PCR reads. The table has under 20,000 distinct CDR3 sequences, more than 65% seen once. V lost 5 bases and J lost 2, with 13 bases in between. This CDR3 has 14 residues. CDR1 is DFQATT, CDR2 SNEGSKA, per germline (reference sequence). Stated treatment: approximately 9-day PBMC culture with coronavirus spike peptide pools or control peptides (ViraFEST assay). The sequence was collected from a human donor who had recovered from COVID-19. The sequencing input was CD4+ T cells from blood, cultured in vitro. The chain combines TRBV20-1 with TRBJ1-5; the D is unclear. CDR3 in amino acids: CSASDFWGNQPQHF. CDR3 sequence (DNA): TGCAGTGCTTCGGATTTTTGGGGCAATCAGCCCCAGCATTTT.